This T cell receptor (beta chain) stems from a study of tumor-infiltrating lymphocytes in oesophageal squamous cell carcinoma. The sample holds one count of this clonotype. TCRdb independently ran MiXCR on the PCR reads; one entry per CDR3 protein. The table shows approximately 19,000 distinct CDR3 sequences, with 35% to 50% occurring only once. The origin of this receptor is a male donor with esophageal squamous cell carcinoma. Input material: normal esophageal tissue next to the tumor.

CDR3 DNA: TGTGCCAGCAGGGAACGAGGGGTCCAAGAGACCCAGTACTTC. This sequence encodes CASRERGVQETQYF. The chain joins TRBV6-6 to TRBJ2-5, with D perhaps TRBD1 or TRBD2 (5 bases each). The CDR3 loop spans 14 amino acids. Between the trimmed V and J ends, which lost 6 bases and 1 base, there was a span of 12 bases. Germline loops: CDR1 MNHNY, CDR2 SVGAGI (reference sequence).